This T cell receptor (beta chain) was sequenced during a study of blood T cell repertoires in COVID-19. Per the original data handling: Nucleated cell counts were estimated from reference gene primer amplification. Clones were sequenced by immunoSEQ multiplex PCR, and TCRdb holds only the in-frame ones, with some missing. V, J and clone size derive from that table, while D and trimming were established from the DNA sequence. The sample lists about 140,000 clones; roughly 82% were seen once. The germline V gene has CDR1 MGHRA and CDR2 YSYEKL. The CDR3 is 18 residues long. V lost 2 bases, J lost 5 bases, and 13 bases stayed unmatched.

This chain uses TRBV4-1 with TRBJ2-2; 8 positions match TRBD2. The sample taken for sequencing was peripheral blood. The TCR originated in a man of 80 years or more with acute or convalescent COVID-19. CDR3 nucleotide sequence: TGCGCCAGCAGCCAAAGAGACGGGGGGGCAACTTGGACCGGGGAGCTGTTTTTT. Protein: CASSQRDGGATWTGELFF.